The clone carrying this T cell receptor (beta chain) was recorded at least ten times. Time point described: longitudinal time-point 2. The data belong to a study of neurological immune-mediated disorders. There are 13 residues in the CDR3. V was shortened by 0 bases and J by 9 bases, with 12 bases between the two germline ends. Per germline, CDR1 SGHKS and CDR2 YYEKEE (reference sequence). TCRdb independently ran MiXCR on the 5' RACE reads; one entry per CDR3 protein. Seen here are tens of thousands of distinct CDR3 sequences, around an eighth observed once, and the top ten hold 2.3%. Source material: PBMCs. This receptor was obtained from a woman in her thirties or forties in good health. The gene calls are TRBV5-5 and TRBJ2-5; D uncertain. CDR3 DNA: TGTGCCAGCAGCTTGGGTGCCGGCCTCGCCCAGTACTTC. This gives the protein CASSLGAGLAQYF.